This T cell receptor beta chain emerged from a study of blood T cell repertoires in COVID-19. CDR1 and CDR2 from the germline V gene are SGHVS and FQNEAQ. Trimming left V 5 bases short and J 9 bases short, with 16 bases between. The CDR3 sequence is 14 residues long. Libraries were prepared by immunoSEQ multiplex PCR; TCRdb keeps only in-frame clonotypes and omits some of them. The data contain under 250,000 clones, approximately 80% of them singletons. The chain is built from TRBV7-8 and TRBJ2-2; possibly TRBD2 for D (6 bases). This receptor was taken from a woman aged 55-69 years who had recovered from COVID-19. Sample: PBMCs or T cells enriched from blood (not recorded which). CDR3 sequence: CASSVGGLTRELFF. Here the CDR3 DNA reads TGTGCCAGCAGCGTGGGGGGACTTACTAGGGAGCTGTTTTTT.